The clone carrying this TCR beta chain was detected ten times or more. The antigen is undetermined. Germline assignment: CDR1 DFQATT and CDR2 SNEGSKA (reference sequence). With V trimmed by 8 bases and J by 6 bases, 8 bases remained unmatched. The CDR3 contains 13 residues. This sample is drawn from a study of T-cell reconstitution after alpha-beta-depleted transplantation in children. Whole-study findings and limits: It was newly produced T cells that mostly accounted for T-cell counts and diversity one year after transplant. Roughly two months post-transplant, alpha-beta T cells reportedly originated from several hundred graft clones that had expanded. Surviving thymic progenitors and recipient T cells were the source of high TCRbeta diversity at day 60 in some patients.

Preparation of the TCRbeta library involved a method that used unique molecular identifiers. TCRdb fed the PCR reads into MiXCR, producing one record per CDR3 protein. The sample includes approximately 650,000 distinct CDR3 sequences, 10% to 15% seen only once; the top ten take 0.79%. The starting material was PBMCs, obtained before TCRalphabeta/CD19-depleted stem cell transplant. The chain links TRBV20-1 to TRBJ2-3, with TRBD1 identical over 10 bases. The TCR comes from a girl aged 2 to 9 with congenital amegakaryocytic thrombocytopenia, due to receive a stem cell transplant. CDR3 protein: CSFRDRGLDTQYF. CDR3 coding DNA: TGCAGTTTCAGGGACAGGGGCCTTGATACGCAGTATTTT.